This is a list of T cell receptor beta chains from one sample in a study of post-analysis software for immune sequencing data. One entry per CDR3 protein, called by TCRdb with MiXCR from the PCR reads. The sample holds hundreds of thousands of distinct CDR3 sequences, approximately 60% seen once. The sequencing sample was made of blood. The receptor set was obtained from a girl aged 2 to 9 with multiple sclerosis. Both conserved end residues are part of each CDR3. A D gene is named only where the DNA matches it firmly. The size of a clone is reported for some rows only, either as once, few or many, or as a class for expanded clones.

V	length	size	J	D	CDR3	DNA
TRBV12-3/TRBV12-4	12	few	TRBJ2-1	-	CASSATTNEQFF	TGTGCCAGCAGCGCAACTACCAATGAGCAGTTCTTC
TRBV5-1	15	-	TRBJ2-3	TRBD1	CASSQTGQRTDTQYF	TGCGCCAGCAGCCAGACAGGGCAACGAACAGATACGCAGTATTTT
TRBV11-2	16	-	TRBJ2-2	-	CASSPRGWSNTGELFF	TGTGCCAGCAGCCCTAGGGGGTGGTCGAACACCGGGGAGCTGTTTTTT
TRBV5-1	12	-	TRBJ1-4	-	CASSRSGEKLFF	TGCGCCAGCAGTCGGAGTGGAGAAAAACTGTTTTTT
TRBV29-1	15	-	TRBJ2-4	-	CSVEVPSVLGNIQYF	TGCAGCGTTGAAGTCCCCTCCGTATTAGGGAACATTCAGTACTTC
TRBV11-2	17	-	TRBJ2-5	TRBD2	CASSLGTSGANQETQYF	TGTGCCAGCAGCTTAGGGACTAGCGGGGCGAACCAAGAGACCCAGTACTTC
TRBV6-5	15	few	TRBJ2-3	-	CASSYSSTSTDTQYF	TGTGCCAGCAGTTACTCGTCTACTAGCACAGATACGCAGTATTTT
TRBV12-3/TRBV12-4	16	-	TRBJ2-1	TRBD1	CASSDNLGTGGDEQFF	TGTGCCAGCAGCGACAACCTCGGGACAGGTGGCGATGAGCAGTTCTTC
TRBV14	13	-	TRBJ1-2	-	CASSSYQDYGYTF	TGTGCCAGCAGCTCATACCAAGACTATGGCTACACCTTC
TRBV9	16	-	TRBJ2-5	TRBD2	CASSLPAGAGRETQYF	TGTGCCAGCAGCCTACCAGCGGGAGCGGGGCGAGAGACCCAGTACTTC
TRBV4-3	14	few	TRBJ1-1	TRBD1	CASSQGQGRTEAFF	TGCGCCAGCAGCCAAGGACAGGGAAGAACTGAAGCTTTCTTT
TRBV5-8	17	-	TRBJ2-6	-	CASSGGLPPSGANVLTF	TGTGCCAGCAGCGGGGGTTTACCCCCTTCTGGGGCCAACGTCCTGACTTTC
TRBV5-1	13	-	TRBJ2-7	-	CASSPSPYYEQYF	TGCGCCAGCAGCCCCTCTCCCTACTACGAGCAGTACTTC
TRBV29-1	14	-	TRBJ2-1	-	CGQERLVSVNEQFF	TGCGGCCAGGAGAGGTTAGTTTCGGTCAATGAGCAGTTCTTC
TRBV3-1	15	-	TRBJ2-7	TRBD1	CASSQVGDRGLPQYF	TGTGCCAGCAGCCAAGTAGGGGACAGGGGGCTTCCCCAGTACTTC
TRBV20-1	12	few	TRBJ2-1	-	CSAWTGWGEQFF	TGCAGTGCTTGGACTGGTTGGGGTGAGCAGTTCTTC
TRBV7-3	15	-	TRBJ2-7	TRBD2	CASSFGLAGVREQYF	TGTGCCAGCAGCTTCGGACTAGCGGGAGTACGCGAGCAGTACTTC
TRBV20-1	14	once	TRBJ2-1	-	CSAGRSGPYNEQFF	TGCAGTGCAGGGCGTAGCGGCCCGTACAATGAGCAGTTCTTC
TRBV15	14	-	TRBJ1-2	-	CATSRDEENYSYTF	TGTGCCACCAGCAGAGATGAGGAGAACTATAGCTACACCTTC
TRBV7-6	14	once	TRBJ2-7	-	CASSLALRGSEQYF	TGTGCCAGCAGCTTAGCGCTGAGGGGTTCCGAGCAGTACTTC
TRBV7-9	14	-	TRBJ2-7	-	CASSPTKGDYEQYF	TGTGCCAGCAGCCCCACCAAAGGCGACTACGAGCAGTACTTC
TRBV6-5	14	few	TRBJ2-3	-	CASTGADSTDTQYF	TGTGCCAGCACGGGCGCCGATAGCACAGATACGCAGTATTTT
TRBV29-1	11	-	TRBJ1-2	-	CSVDPIYGYTF	TGCAGCGTTGACCCGATATATGGCTACACCTTC
TRBV11-2	13	-	TRBJ2-7	-	CASSLWRGFEQYF	TGTGCCAGCAGCTTATGGAGAGGATTCGAGCAGTACTTC
TRBV10-3	14	-	TRBJ2-7	-	CAISAVDTSYEQYF	TGTGCCATCAGTGCAGTAGACACCTCCTACGAGCAGTACTTC
TRBV7-8	16	-	TRBJ2-2	-	CASSLDTGFYTGELFF	TGTGCCAGCAGTTTAGATACCGGCTTTTACACCGGGGAGCTGTTTTTT
TRBV5-1	16	-	TRBJ2-1	TRBD2	CASSLVSSGSGNEQFF	TGCGCCAGCAGCTTGGTTTCCAGCGGGAGCGGTAATGAGCAGTTCTTC
TRBV29-1	16	few	TRBJ2-7	-	CSVEGQPYWRFNEQYF	TGCAGCGTTGAAGGTCAACCGTACTGGCGATTTAACGAGCAGTACTTC
TRBV6-5	15	-	TRBJ2-1	TRBD1	CASSSLGTGGHEQFF	TGTGCCAGCAGTTCTCTAGGGACAGGGGGACACGAGCAGTTCTTC
TRBV20-1	14	-	TRBJ1-6	TRBD1	CSGRRGPVNSPLHF	TGCAGTGGTCGCAGGGGGCCCGTGAATTCACCCCTCCACTTT
TRBV28	16	-	TRBJ2-3	-	CASSQPLARITDTQYF	TGTGCCAGCAGTCAGCCCTTAGCGAGAATAACAGATACGCAGTATTTT
TRBV11-2	16	-	TRBJ2-3	TRBD2	CASSLGRDYRTDTQYF	TGTGCCAGCAGCTTAGGCCGGGACTACCGCACAGATACGCAGTATTTT
TRBV2	14	-	TRBJ2-3	TRBD2	CASTLAGGTDTQYF	TGTGCCTCTACACTAGCGGGTGGGACAGATACGCAGTATTTT
TRBV9	16	-	TRBJ2-7	TRBD2	CASSVVGSGMFSEQYF	TGTGCCAGCAGCGTAGTAGGTAGCGGGATGTTCAGCGAGCAGTACTTC
TRBV20-1	17	-	TRBJ2-3	TRBD2	CSANGAPASGPTDTQYF	TGCAGTGCTAATGGGGCACCGGCTAGCGGACCCACAGATACGCAGTATTTT
TRBV6-5	15	-	TRBJ2-1	TRBD1	CASSQTGTGPNEQFF	TGTGCCAGCAGTCAGACCGGGACAGGGCCCAATGAGCAGTTCTTC
TRBV12-3/TRBV12-4	11	-	TRBJ1-1	TRBD1	CASRGTAEAFF	TGTGCCAGCAGGGGGACAGCTGAAGCTTTCTTT